This paragraph covers one T cell receptor (beta chain) sequence. The sample is drawn from a study of shared clonotypes between healthy human individuals. Clones were read by immunoSEQ multiplex PCR, and TCRdb kept only the in-frame ones, dropping some. The data show about 590,000 clones, 95% to 96% seen once. In the naive CD8 group, cells lacked CD45RO and were positively selected for CCR7, so terminally differentiated effector memory CD45RA+ cells were left out. Material: naive CD8+ T cells sorted from blood. This clonotype was sampled from a woman under 40 in good health.

This chain's CDR3 is CASSLVSSLGGYTF. The CDR3 DNA sequence: TGTGCCAGCAGCTTAGTCTCGTCGTTGGGTGGCTACACCTTC. This rearrangement joins TRBV7-2 to TRBJ1-2; D remains unclear. The length of the CDR3 is 14 residues. Germline CDR1 is SGHTA and CDR2 is FQGNSA. V was pared by 1 base and J by 7 bases, with 13 bases between.